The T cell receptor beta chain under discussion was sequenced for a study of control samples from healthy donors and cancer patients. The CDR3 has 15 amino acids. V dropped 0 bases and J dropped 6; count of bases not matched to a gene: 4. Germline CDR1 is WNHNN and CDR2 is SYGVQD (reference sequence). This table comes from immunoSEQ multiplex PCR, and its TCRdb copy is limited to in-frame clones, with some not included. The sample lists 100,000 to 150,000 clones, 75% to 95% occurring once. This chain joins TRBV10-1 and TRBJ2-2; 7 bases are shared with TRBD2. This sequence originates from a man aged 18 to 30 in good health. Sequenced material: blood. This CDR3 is CASSESVAGAGELFF. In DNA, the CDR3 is TGCGCCAGCAGTGAGTCGGTGGCGGGAGCCGGGGAGCTGTTTTTT.